This T cell receptor beta chain came from a study of T cell changes during pregnancy in multiple sclerosis. Profiled with immunoSEQ multiplex PCR; TCRdb holds only in-frame clones, not every one. The sample gives about 100,000 clones, about 90% of which show up once; 1.9% is in the top ten. This receptor was obtained from a female donor with multiple sclerosis, enrolled in a pregnancy study. The source material was peripheral blood, sampled after pregnancy.

The CDR3 is CASSSHRGMNEKLFF. In DNA, the CDR3 is TGTGCCAGCAGCTCTCACAGGGGTATGAATGAAAAACTGTTTTTT. The chain carries TRBV7-8 and TRBJ1-4; 7 bases agree with TRBD1. The CDR3 runs 15 residues. Germline CDR1 is SGHVS and CDR2 is FQNEAQ. The V and J ends lost 4 bases and 5 bases, in that order; junction bases with no gene match: 7.